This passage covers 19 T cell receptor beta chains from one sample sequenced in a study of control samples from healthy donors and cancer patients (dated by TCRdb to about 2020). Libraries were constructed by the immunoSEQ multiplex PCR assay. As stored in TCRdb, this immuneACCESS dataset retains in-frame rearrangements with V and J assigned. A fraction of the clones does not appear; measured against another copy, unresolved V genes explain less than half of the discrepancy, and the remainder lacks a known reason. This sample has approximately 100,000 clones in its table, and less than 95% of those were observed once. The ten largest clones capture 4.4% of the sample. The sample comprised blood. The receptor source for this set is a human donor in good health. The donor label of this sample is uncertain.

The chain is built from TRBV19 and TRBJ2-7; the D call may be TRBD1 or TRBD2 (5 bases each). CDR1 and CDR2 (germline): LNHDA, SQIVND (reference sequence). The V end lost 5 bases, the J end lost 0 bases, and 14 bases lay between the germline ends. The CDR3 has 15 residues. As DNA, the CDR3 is TGTGCCAGTAGTGACCCGGGACGTAGCTCCTACGAGCAGTACTTC. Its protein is CASSDPGRSSYEQYF.

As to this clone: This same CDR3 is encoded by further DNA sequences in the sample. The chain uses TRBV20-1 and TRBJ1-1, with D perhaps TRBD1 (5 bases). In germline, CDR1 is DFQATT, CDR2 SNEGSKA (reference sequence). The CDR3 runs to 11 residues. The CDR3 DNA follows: TGCAGGGGCGGGCGGGGGGCTGAAGCTTTCTTT. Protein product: CRGGRGAEAFF.

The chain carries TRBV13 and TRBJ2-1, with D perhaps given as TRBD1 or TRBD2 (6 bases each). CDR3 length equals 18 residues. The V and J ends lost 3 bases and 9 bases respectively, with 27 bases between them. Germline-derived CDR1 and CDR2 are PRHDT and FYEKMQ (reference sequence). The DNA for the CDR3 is TGTGCCAGCAGCTTGGAACTTTCTACAGCGGGCCGAGGGGGTGAGCAGTTCTTC. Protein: CASSLELSTAGRGGEQFF.

For the CDR3, the DNA is TGTGCCAGCAGCCCAAGAGCAGGGGGCTCTGGAAACACCATATATTTT. It is translated as CASSPRAGGSGNTIYF. The chain links TRBV7-9 to TRBJ1-3; 7 bases map to TRBD1. Germline V gene data show CDR1 as SEHNR and CDR2 as FQNEAQ (reference sequence). The CDR3 runs 16 residues. Unmatched junction bases numbered 7, after V lost 5 bases and J lost 0 bases.

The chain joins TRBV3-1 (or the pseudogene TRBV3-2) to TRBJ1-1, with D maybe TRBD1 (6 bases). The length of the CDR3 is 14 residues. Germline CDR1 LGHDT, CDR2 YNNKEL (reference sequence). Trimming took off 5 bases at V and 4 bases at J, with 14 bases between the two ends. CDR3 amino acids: CASSLQGGITEAFF. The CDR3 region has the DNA TGTGCCAGCAGCTTACAGGGAGGAATCACTGAAGCTTTCTTT.

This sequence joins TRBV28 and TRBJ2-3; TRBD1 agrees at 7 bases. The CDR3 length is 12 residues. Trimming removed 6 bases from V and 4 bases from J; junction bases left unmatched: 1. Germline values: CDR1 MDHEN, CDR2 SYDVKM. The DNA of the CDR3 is TGTGCCAGCAGAGGGGGCCCAGATACGCAGTATTTT. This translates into CASRGGPDTQYF.

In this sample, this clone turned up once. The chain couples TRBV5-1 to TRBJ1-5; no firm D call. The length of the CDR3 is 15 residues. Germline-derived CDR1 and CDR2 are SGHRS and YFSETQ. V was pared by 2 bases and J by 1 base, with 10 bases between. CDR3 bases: TGCGCCAGCAGCTTAGCAGGTGGGAGCAATCAGCCCCAGCATTTT. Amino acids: CASSLAGGSNQPQHF.

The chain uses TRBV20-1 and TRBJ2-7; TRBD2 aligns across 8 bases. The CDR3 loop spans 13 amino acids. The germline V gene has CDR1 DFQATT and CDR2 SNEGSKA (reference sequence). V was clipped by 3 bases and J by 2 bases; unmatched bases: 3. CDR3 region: CSASSGAPYEQYF. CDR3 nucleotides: TGCAGTGCTAGTAGCGGGGCCCCCTACGAGCAGTACTTC.

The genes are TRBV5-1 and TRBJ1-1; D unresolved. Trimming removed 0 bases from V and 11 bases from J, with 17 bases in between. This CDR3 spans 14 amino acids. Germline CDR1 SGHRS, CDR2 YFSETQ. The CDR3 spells CASSLDPVAGGAFF. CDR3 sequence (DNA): TGCGCCAGCAGCTTGGATCCGGTTGCAGGTGGGGCTTTCTTT.

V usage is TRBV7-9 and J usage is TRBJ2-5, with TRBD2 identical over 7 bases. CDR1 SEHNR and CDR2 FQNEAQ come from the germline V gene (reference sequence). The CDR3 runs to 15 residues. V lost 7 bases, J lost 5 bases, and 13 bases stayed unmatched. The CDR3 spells CASNGRGGIFETQYF. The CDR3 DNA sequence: TGTGCCAGCAACGGACGGGGAGGGATATTCGAGACCCAGTACTTC.

CDR3 amino acids: CASSLAHQRGGQETQYF. CDR3 nucleotide sequence: TGTGCCAGCAGCTTAGCGCACCAGCGGGGGGGGCAAGAGACCCAGTACTTC. The V call is TRBV7-6, the J call TRBJ2-5; 10 bases are a match to TRBD2. V lost 0 bases and J lost 2; bases outside the gene matches: 6. Germline CDR1 is SGHVS and CDR2 is FNYEAQ. The CDR3 has 17 residues. The entire variable domain, with the rest obtained from reference TRBV7-6 and TRBJ2-5, is as follows: GAGVSQSPRYKVTKRGQDVALRCDPISGHVSLYWYRQALGQGPEFLTYFNYEAQQDKSGLPNDRFSAERPEGSISTLTIQRTEQRDSAMYRCASSLAHQRGGQETQYFGPGTRLLVL.

CDR3 sequence reads: CASKPTSNEKLFF. CDR3 DNA sequence: TGTGCCAGTAAACCCACTAGTAATGAAAAACTGTTTTTT. The J gene is TRBJ1-4, the V gene TRBV7-2; D is unclear. The CDR3 sequence is 13 residues long. With 9 bases removed from V and 4 bases from J, the gap between germline ends came to 12 bases. Per germline, CDR1 SGHTA and CDR2 FQGNSA.

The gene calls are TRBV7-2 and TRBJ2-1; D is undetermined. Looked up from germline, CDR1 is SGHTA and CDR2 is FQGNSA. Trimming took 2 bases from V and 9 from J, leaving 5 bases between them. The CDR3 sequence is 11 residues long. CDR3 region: CASSLIGEQFF. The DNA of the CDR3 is TGTGCCAGCAGCTTAATAGGTGAGCAGTTCTTC.

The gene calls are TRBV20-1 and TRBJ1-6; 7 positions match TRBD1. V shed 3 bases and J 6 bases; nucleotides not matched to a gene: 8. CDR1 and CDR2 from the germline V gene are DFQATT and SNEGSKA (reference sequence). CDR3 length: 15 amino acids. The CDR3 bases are TGCAGTGCTAGTACCGGGACAGAAGTTAATTCACCCCTCCACTTT. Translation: CSASTGTEVNSPLHF.

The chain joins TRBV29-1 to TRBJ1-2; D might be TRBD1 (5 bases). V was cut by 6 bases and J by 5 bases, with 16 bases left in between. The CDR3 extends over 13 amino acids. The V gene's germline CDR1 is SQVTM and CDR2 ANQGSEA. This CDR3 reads CSVPGQGQYGYTF. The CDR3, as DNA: TGCAGCGTACCAGGGCAGGGTCAGTATGGCTACACCTTC.

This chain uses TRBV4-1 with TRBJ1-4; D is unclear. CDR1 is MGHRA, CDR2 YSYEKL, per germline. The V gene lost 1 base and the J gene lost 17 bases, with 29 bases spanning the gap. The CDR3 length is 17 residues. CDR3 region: CASSQVDLGLSDGHRFF. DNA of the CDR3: TGCGCCAGCAGCCAAGTCGATCTTGGTCTCTCTGACGGCCACAGATTTTTT.

The CDR3 DNA reads TGTGCCAGCAGCTTAATGGGACAGACTAATGAAAAACTGTTTTTT. Its protein product is CASSLMGQTNEKLFF. This chain connects TRBV7-2 to TRBJ1-4; TRBD1 agrees at 7 bases. Trimming removed 2 bases from V and 2 bases from J; junction bases left unmatched: 2. The length of the CDR3 is 15 residues. CDR1 is SGHTA and CDR2 is FQGNSA in the germline V gene.

The CDR3 reads CASSSLRAAIDSGNTIYF. CDR3 nucleotides: TGTGCCAGCTCATCTTTAAGAGCGGCAATAGACTCTGGAAACACCATATATTTT. The chain uses TRBV18 and TRBJ1-3; no firm D call. CDR1 is KGHSH and CDR2 is LQKENI in the germline V gene. The CDR3 length is 18 residues. V lost 5 bases and J lost 0, with 20 bases in between.

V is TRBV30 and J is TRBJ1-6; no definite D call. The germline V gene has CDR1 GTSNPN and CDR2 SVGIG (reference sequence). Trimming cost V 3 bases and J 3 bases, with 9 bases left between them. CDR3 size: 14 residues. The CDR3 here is CAWSEGRYNSPLHF. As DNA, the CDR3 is TGTGCCTGGAGCGAGGGCCGCTATAATTCACCCCTCCACTTT.